Listed here are 2 T cell receptor beta chains from one sample, sequenced in a study of cytomegalovirus exposure and HLA in healthy donors. The PCR used 60 Vbeta and 13 Jbeta primers. The method was immunoSEQ multiplex PCR; TCRdb's version includes in-frame clones alone and lacks a portion of them. This sample has about 130,000 clones, with about three quarters found just once. Input material: PBMCs. These receptor sequences come from a human donor in good health.

This clone has a handful of counts. The chain joins TRBV5-6 to TRBJ1-1; TRBD1 matches at 9 bases. The CDR3 is 14 residues long. Germline lookup yields CDR1 SGHDT and CDR2 YYEEEE. V gave up 4 bases and J gave up 4 bases; unmatched junction bases: 5. CDR3 nucleotide sequence: TGTGCCAGCAGCATTGGACAGGGGACCACTGAAGCTTTCTTT. Translated: CASSIGQGTTEAFF.

The chain joins TRBV9 to TRBJ2-7, with a tentative D call TRBD1 (5 bases). The CDR3 extends over 14 amino acids. Trimming removed 3 bases at V and 4 bases at J, with 14 bases between. Germline V gene sequence: CDR1 SGDLS, CDR2 YYNGEE. CDR3 DNA: TGTGCCAGCAGCGCCGATCTAGGGGTTTACGAGCAGTACTTC. Translating it yields CASSADLGVYEQYF.